The clone carrying this TCR beta chain was counted at least ten times. Antigen: not known. This entry belongs to a study of T-cell reconstitution after alpha-beta-depleted transplantation in children. Study-level results: T-cell numbers and diversity one year post-transplant derived largely from freshly generated T cells. Two months or so post-transplant, alpha-beta T cells reportedly derived from several hundred expanded graft clones. After transplant, high TCRbeta diversity at day 60 in some patients arose from surviving recipient T cells and thymic progenitors.

As it was prepared, the TCRbeta library received unique molecular identifiers. TCRdb called the PCR reads again in MiXCR, with one record for every CDR3 protein. The table shows 200,000 or so distinct CDR3 sequences, with 5.5% to 7% occurring only once. Germline CDR1 and CDR2: MNHEY and SMNVEV (reference sequence). This CDR3 has 15 residues. V lost 6 bases, J lost 5 bases, and 9 bases stayed unmatched. The chain links TRBV27 to TRBJ2-1, with TRBD2 matching 8 bases. This sequence was found in a girl under three years old with combined immunodeficiency, due to receive a stem cell transplant. The sample in question was PBMCs, obtained before TCRalphabeta/CD19-depleted stem cell transplant. CDR3 nucleotides: TGTGCCAGCAGCCCCGGGACTAGTCCCGACAATGAGCAGTTCTTC. Translation gives CASSPGTSPDNEQFF.